This T cell receptor beta chain was obtained from a study of blood T cells in healthy people across ages. Primers used in a second PCR of roughly 7 to 12 cycles were a sample-barcoded 5' primer and a J-beta primer mix. Tags on each cDNA molecule came from a template-switch adaptor with 12 random nucleotides. MiXCR, run by TCRdb on the 5' RACE reads, gives a single entry per CDR3 protein. The sample lists approximately 810,000 distinct CDR3 sequences, roughly 35% occurring once. General study findings and limits: Relative to aged donors, long-lived donors carried more naive CD4+ cells and displayed higher diversity. Percentage of naive T cells showed a strong correlation with TCR beta diversity.

In this sample, this clonotype turned up many times. Its antigen is undetermined. The source is a man aged 18-30 years in good health. Sequenced sample: blood.

The CDR3 region has the DNA TGTGCCAGCAGCCAAGCGCCCACCGGAAGCTATGGCTACACCTTC. This encodes CASSQAPTGSYGYTF. V usage is TRBV4-2 and J usage is TRBJ1-2; no definite D call. The germline gives CDR1 LGHNA, CDR2 YNFKEQ. The length of the CDR3 is 15 residues. Trimming stripped 1 base from V and 4 bases from J, with 13 bases between.